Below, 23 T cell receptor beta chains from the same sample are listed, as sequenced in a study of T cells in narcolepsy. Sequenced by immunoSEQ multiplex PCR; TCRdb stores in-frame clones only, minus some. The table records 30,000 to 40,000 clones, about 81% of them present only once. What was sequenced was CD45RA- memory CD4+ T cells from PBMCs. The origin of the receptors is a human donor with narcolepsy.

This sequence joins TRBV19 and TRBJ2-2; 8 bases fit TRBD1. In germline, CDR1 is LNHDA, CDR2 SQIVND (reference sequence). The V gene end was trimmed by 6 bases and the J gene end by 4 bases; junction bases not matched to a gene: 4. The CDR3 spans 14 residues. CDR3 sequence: CASSQGAFTGELFF. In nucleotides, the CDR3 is TGTGCCAGTAGCCAGGGGGCATTCACCGGGGAGCTGTTTTTT. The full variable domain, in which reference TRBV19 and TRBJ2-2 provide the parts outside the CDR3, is DGGITQSPKYLFRKEGQNVTLSCEQNLNHDAMYWYRQDPGQGLRLIYYSQIVNDFQKGDIAEGYSVSREKKESFPLTVTSAQKNPTAFYLCASSQGAFTGELFFGEGSRLTVL.

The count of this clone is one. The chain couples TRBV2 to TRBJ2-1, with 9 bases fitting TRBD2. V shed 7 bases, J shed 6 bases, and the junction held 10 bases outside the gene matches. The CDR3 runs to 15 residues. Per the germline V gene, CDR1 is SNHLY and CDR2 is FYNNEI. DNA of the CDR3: TGTGCCAGCACAGTAGCGGGAGAAAAGTCCAATGAGCAGTTCTTC. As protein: CASTVAGEKSNEQFF. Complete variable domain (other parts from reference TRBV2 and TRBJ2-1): EPEVTQTPSHQVTQMGQEVILRCVPISNHLYFYWYRQILGQKVEFLVSFYNNEISEKSEIFDDQFSVERPDGSNFTLKIRSTKLEDSAMYFCASTVAGEKSNEQFFGPGTRLTVL.

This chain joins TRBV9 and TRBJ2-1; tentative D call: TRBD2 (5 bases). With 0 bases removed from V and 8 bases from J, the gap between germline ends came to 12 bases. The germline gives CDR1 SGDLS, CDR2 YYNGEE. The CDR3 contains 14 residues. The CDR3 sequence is CASSVALGDDEQFF. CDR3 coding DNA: TGTGCCAGCAGCGTAGCCCTCGGGGATGATGAGCAGTTCTTC.

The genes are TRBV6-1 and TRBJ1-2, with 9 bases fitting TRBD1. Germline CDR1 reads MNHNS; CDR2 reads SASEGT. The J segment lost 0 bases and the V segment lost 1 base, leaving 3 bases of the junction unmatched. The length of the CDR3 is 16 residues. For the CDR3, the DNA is TGTGCCAGCAGTGAAGACGGACAGGGGTCTAACTATGGCTACACCTTC. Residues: CASSEDGQGSNYGYTF.

CDR3 nucleotide sequence: TGTGCCAGCAGCTACAATCAGGGTGACACTGAAGCTTTCTTT. It yields the protein CASSYNQGDTEAFF. The chain combines TRBV7-9 with TRBJ1-1; possibly TRBD1 for D (5 bases). The CDR3 is 14 amino acids. The germline gives CDR1 SEHNR, CDR2 FQNEAQ (reference sequence). Trimming stripped 4 bases from V and 3 bases from J, with 12 bases between.

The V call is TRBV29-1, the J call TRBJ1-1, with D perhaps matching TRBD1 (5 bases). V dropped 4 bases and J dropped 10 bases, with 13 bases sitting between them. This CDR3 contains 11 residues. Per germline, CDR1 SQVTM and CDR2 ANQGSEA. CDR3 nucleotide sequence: TGCAGCGTTGTTCTTGTCGGGGGAGCTTTCTTT. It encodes CSVVLVGGAFF.

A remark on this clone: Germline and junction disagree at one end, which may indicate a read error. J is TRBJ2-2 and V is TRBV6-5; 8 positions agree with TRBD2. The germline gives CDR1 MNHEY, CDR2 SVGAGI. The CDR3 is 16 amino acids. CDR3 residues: CACSYSSGRDTGELFF. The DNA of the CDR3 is TGTGCCTGCAGTTACTCCAGCGGGAGAGATACCGGGGAGCTGTTTTTT.

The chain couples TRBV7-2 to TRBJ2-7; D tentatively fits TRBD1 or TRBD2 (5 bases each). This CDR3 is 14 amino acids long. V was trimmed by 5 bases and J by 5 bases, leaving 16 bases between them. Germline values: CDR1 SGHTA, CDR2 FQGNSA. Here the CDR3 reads CASSPNSGPHEQYF. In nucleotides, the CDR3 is TGTGCCAGCAGCCCCAACTCGGGGCCCCACGAGCAGTACTTC.

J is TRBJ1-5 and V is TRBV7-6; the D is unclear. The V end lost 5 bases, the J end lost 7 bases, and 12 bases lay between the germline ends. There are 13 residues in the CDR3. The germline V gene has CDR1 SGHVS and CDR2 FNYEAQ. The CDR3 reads CASSPSGGQPQHF. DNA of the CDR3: TGTGCCAGCAGCCCCTCAGGTGGACAGCCCCAGCATTTT.

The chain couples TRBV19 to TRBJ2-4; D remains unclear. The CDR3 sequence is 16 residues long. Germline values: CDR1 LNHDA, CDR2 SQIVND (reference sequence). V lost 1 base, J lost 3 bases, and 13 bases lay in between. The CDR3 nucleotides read TGTGCCAGTAGTATAGGTGGCCTGGACGGCAAAAACATTCAGTACTTC. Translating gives CASSIGGLDGKNIQYF.

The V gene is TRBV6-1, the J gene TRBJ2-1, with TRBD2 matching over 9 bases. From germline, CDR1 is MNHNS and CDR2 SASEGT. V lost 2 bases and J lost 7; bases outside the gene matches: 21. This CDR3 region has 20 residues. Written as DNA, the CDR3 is TGTGCCAGCAGTGAATCTCGCGGGGGGGGAGGAATGGGATTGGGTAATGAGCAGTTCTTC. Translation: CASSESRGGGGMGLGNEQFF.

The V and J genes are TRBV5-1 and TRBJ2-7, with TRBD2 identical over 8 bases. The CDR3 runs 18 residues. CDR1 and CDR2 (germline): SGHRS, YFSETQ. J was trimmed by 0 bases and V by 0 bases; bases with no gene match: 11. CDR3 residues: CASSLEVAGSPYSYEQYF. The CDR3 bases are TGCGCCAGCAGCTTGGAAGTAGCGGGAAGCCCCTACTCCTACGAGCAGTACTTC.

CDR3 in DNA: TGCGCCAGCAGTGTATCGTGGGGATCCGAGCAGTACTTC. Residues: CASSVSWGSEQYF. The V gene is TRBV10-1, the J gene TRBJ2-7, with D unresolved. V was clipped by 4 bases and J by 6 bases, with 13 bases between them. The CDR3 totals 13 residues. The germline V gene has CDR1 WNHNN and CDR2 SYGVQD (reference sequence).

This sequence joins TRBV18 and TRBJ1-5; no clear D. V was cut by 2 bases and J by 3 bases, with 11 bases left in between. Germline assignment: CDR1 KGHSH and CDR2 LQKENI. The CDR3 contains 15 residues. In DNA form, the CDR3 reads TGTGCCAGCTCACCAGCAGACGTCTTCAATCAGCCCCAGCATTTT. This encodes CASSPADVFNQPQHF.

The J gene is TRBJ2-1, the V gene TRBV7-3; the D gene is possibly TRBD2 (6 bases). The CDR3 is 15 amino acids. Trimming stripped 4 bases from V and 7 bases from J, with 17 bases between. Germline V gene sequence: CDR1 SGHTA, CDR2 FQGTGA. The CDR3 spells CASSSGTFDSNEQFF. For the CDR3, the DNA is TGTGCCAGCAGCTCAGGGACTTTCGATTCGAATGAGCAGTTCTTC. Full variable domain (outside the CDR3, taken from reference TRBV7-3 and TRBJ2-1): GAGVSQTPSNKVTEKGKYVELRCDPISGHTALYWYRQSLGQGPEFLIYFQGTGAADDSGLPNDRFFAVRPEGSVSTLKIQRTERGDSAVYLCASSSGTFDSNEQFFGPGTRLTVL.

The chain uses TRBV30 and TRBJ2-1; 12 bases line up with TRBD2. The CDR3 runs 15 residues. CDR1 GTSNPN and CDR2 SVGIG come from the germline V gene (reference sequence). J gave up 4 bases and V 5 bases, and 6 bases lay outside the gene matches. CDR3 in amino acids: CAWAGLAGPYNEQFF. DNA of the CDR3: TGTGCCTGGGCCGGACTAGCGGGACCATACAATGAGCAGTTCTTC.

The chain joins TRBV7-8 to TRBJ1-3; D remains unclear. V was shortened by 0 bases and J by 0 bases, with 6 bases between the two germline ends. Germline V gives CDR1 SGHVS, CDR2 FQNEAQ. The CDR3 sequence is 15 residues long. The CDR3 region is CASSLALASGNTIYF. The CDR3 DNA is TGTGCCAGCAGCTTAGCGTTAGCCTCTGGAAACACCATATATTTT.

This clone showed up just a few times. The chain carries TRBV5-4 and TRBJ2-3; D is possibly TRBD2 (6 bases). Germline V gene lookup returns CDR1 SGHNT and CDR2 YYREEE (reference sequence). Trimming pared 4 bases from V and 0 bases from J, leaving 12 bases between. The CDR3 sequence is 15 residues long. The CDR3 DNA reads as TGTGCCAGCAGCCTGTTAGCGGAAAGCACAGATACGCAGTATTTT. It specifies CASSLLAESTDTQYF.

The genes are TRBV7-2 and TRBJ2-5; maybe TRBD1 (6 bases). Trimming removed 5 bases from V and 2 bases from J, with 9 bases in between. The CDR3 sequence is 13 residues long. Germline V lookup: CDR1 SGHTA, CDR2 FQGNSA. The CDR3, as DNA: TGTGCCAGCAGCAGACAGGTACAAGAGACCCAGTACTTC. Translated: CASSRQVQETQYF.

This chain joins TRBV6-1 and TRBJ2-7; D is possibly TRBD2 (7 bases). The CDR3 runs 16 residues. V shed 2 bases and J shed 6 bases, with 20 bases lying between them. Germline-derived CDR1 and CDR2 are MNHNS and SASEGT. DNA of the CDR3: TGTGCCAGCAGTGAATTCTCAGGAGGGGGGGCTGGCGAGCAGTACTTC. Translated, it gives CASSEFSGGGAGEQYF.

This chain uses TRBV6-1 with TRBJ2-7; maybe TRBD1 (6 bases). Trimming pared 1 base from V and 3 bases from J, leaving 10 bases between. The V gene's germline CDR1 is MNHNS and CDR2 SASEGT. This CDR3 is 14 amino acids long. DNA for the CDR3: TGTGCCAGCAGTGAAGACAGGGCCCGCTACGAGCAGTACTTC. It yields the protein CASSEDRARYEQYF.

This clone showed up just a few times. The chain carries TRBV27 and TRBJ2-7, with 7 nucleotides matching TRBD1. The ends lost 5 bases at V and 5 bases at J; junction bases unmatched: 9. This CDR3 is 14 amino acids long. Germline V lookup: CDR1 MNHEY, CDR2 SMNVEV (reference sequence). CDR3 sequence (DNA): TGTGCCAGCAGTATACAGGGGAACCGGAACGAGCAGTACTTC. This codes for CASSIQGNRNEQYF.

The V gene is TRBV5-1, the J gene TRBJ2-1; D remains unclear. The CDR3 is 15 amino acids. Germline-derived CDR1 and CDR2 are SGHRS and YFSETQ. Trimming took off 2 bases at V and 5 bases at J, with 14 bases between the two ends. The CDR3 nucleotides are TGCGCCAGCAGCTTAAGGGCAGGAGTAAACAATGAGCAGTTCTTC. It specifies CASSLRAGVNNEQFF.